This T cell receptor beta chain was recorded in a study of OX40 agonist ivuxolimab in advanced cancers. Study summary: Mean age about 60 years, range about 20 to 79; about 85% male. Enrollees could have had prior anti-PD-1, anti-PD-L1 or anti-CTLA-4 therapy, which roughly 40% had received.

The study sampled blood at baseline, cycle 4 day 1, and cycle 7 day 1. Produced via immunoSEQ multiplex PCR; TCRdb's table is partial and in-frame only. The profile shows 50,000 to 75,000 clones, roughly four fifths of them singletons. Germline values: CDR1 LNHDA, CDR2 SQIVND (reference sequence). The CDR3 totals 16 residues. Deletions cut 10 bases from V and 2 bases from J, with 20 bases between. The sequence came from an adult with an advanced solid tumor such as melanoma, head and neck, liver or kidney cancer. The chain combines TRBV19 with TRBJ2-2; D possibly corresponds to TRBD2 (6 bases). This material consisted of CD4+ or CD8+ T cells sorted from blood, taken in a trial of the OX40 agonist ivuxolimab. CDR3 DNA: TGTGCCACTCACAACCGGGGACTGGGAAACACCGGGGAGCTGTTTTTT. It is translated as CATHNRGLGNTGELFF.